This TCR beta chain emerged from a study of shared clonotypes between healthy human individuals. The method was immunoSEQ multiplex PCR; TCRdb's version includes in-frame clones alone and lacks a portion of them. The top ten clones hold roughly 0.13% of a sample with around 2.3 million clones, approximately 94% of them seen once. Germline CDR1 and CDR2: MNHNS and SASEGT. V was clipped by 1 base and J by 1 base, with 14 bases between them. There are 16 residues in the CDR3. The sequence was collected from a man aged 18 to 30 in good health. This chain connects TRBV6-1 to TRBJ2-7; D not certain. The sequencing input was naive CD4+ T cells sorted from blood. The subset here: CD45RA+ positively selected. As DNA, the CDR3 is TGTGCCAGCAGTGAAGGGTCTGGTCGGGCTTCCTACGAGCAGTACTTC. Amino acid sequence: CASSEGSGRASYEQYF.